This T cell receptor (beta chain) was identified in a study of regulatory T cells in long-lasting Graves disease. Germline V gives CDR1 SGHTA, CDR2 FQGNSA. The CDR3 loop spans 14 amino acids. Trimming pared 7 bases from V and 4 bases from J, leaving 16 bases between. The sample's time point: persistent/refractory GD, antithyroid drugs over 5 years with positive TRAb. From PBMCs, RNA was extracted and then used to make the TCR library. This clonotype was recorded at least ten times. Library construction for TCR beta used iRepertoire HTBI primers and Arm-PCR of CDR3 regions. TCRdb re-called the multiplex PCR reads with MiXCR, one entry per CDR3 protein. The table shows over 350,000 distinct CDR3 sequences, with less than 25% occurring only once.

The chain carries TRBV7-2 and TRBJ1-2, with unresolved D. Sequences were derived from peripheral blood mononuclear cells (PBMCs), sampled when the disease was refractory, from a patient treated with antithyroid drugs. This receptor was identified in a female donor with Graves disease. The CDR3 DNA reads TGTGCCAGCACCCTCCTTAGACAAACCTATGGCTACACCTTC. As protein: CASTLLRQTYGYTF.